This T cell receptor beta chain was retrieved from a study of cytomegalovirus exposure and HLA in healthy donors. Repertoires were generated with immunoSEQ multiplex PCR, while TCRdb's copy carries only in-frame clones and drops some. The sample yields 90,000 to 150,000 clones, 88% seen once. General study results and limits: Rare TCR sequences dominated, though some public TCRs recurred in many donors.

Germline values: CDR1 GTSNPN, CDR2 SVGIG (reference sequence). This CDR3 has 14 amino acids. V shed 3 bases and J 7 bases; nucleotides not matched to a gene: 6. Comment on this clone: Its matching antigen is unknown.

The TCR sequence derives from a man between 18 and 35 years old in good health and CMV-seronegative. Sequencing was performed on PBMCs. The rearrangement joins TRBV30 to TRBJ1-6; 7 bases line up with TRBD1. CDR3 bases: TGTGCCTGGAGCCCGGGACAGAAGAATTCACCCCTCCACTTT. This gives the protein CAWSPGQKNSPLHF.